Listed here is a single TCR beta chain. It has no known antigen specificity. There are no base qualities to consult, and no much larger clone falls within one base. The germline V gene yields SGHRS for CDR1 and YFSETQ for CDR2. The CDR3 runs 15 residues from the cysteine to the phenylalanine. Only the CDR3 DNA stays, 45 bases, in frame from base 1. From V the trimming removes 0 bases and from J it removes 8 bases, while the gene matches leave 7 bases of the junction unaccounted for. The data stem from a study of OX40 agonist ivuxolimab in advanced cancers. Notes on the research overall: Ivuxolimab was a fully human IgG2 agonistic monoclonal antibody targeting the costimulatory receptor OX40 (CD134). Intravenous ivuxolimab was administered to patients every 2 weeks at six dose levels: 0.01, 0.1, 0.3, 1.5, 3 and 10 mg/kg. The paper describes the monotherapy dose-escalation part (N ≈ 52 patients) of the phase I trial of ivuxolimab. Three dose-escalation patients achieved partial responses, one with hepatocellular carcinoma and two with cutaneous melanoma. Peripheral TCRbeta sequencing was intended to test whether TCR sequence diversity was altered and clonal T-cell expansion was caused by ivuxolimab. Prior anti-PD-1, anti-PD-L1 or anti-CTLA-4 therapy was permitted, and 35% to 40% of dose-escalation patients had received checkpoint inhibitors. In the dose-escalation cohort, approximately 82% of patients were male, and the mean age was roughly 60 years with a range of about 20 to 80. Of the roughly 50 dose-escalation patients, hepatocellular carcinoma was present in about 20, melanoma in around 15, renal cell carcinoma in 9 and head and neck cancer in 9.

Findings and caveats that apply to the study as a whole: On average, CD8+ T cells showed more expanded clones than CD4+ T cells after ivuxolimab. At doses of 0.1 to 3.0 mg/kg, clonal expansion of both CD4+ and CD8+ blood T cells was observed from baseline to week 6. Low levels of normalized T-cell clonal expansion were also seen in some patients who did not respond. The antigen specificity of the peripheral T cells that underwent clonal expansion was not determined. In the 0.1-3.0 mg/kg groups, partial responders had among the lowest normalized peripheral clonal expansion, particularly in CD8+ T cells.

For sequencing of the TCRbeta CDR3 region, genomic DNA was extracted from the sorted cells. The immunoSEQ Assay was used for sequencing of TCRbeta CDR3 regions. The clones in this table, taken by TCRdb from immuneACCESS, are in-frame only. Not every clone is retained; where verified, under half of the shortfall comes from an unresolved V gene, and the cause of the rest is unknown. The table for this sample lists 90,000 or so clones; roughly 89% of them were counted only once. The ten largest clones represent 1.5% to 2% of the sample. The trial excluded patients who had a history of autoimmune disease or were on systemic immunosuppression. Peripheral blood for TCR sequencing was drawn from every dose cohort at baseline, at cycle 4 day 1 and at cycle 7 day 1. The samples were drawn from a first-in-human, open-label, multicenter phase I dose-escalation trial of ivuxolimab. Adults with locally advanced or metastatic melanoma, renal cell, hepatocellular, or head and neck squamous cell carcinoma were enrolled in the trial. Before TCR sequencing, CD4+ and CD8+ T cells were separately sorted from peripheral blood.

This TCR derives from an adult with an advanced solid tumor such as melanoma, head and neck, liver or kidney cancer. Specimen: CD4+ or CD8+ T cells sorted from blood, collected in a trial of the OX40 agonist ivuxolimab. The chain links TRBV5-1 with TRBJ2-1; 8 middle bases align to TRBD2. This receptor carries the CDR3 CASSLAGGPEDEQFF. The nucleotide sequence reads as follows: TGCGCCAGCAGCTTGGCGGGGGGGCCGGAGGATGAGCAGTTCTTC.